The clone carrying this T cell receptor (beta chain) was detected ten times or more. TCRdb used MiXCR to reprocess the multiplex PCR reads, holding one entry per CDR3 protein. The top ten clones hold approximately 8.7% of a sample with more than 50,000 distinct CDR3 sequences, over 40% of them seen once. In germline, CDR1 is SGHTS, CDR2 YDEGEE. The CDR3 contains 17 residues. J was trimmed by 4 bases and V by 4 bases; bases with no gene match: 10. These data come from a study of breast tumors, draining lymph nodes, adjacent tissues. This TCR came from a female donor with breast cancer. Some clones in this sample may be carry-over from other donors' samples. The V call is TRBV5-8, the J call TRBJ2-2; TRBD1 aligns across 10 bases. The sequenced sample consisted of breast tumor tissue. The CDR3 reads CASSLETGTGVTGELFF. CDR3 bases: TGTGCCAGCAGCCTAGAGACCGGGACAGGGGTCACCGGGGAGCTGTTTTTT. The full variable domain, with the rest looked up from reference TRBV5-8 and TRBJ2-2, is EAGVTQSPTHLIKTRGQQATLRCSPISGHTSVYWYQQALGLGLQFLLWYDEGEERNRGNFPPRFSGRQFPNYSSELNVNALELEDSALYLCASSLETGTGVTGELFFGEGSRLTVL.